Listed below are T cell receptor beta chains from one sample, sequenced in a study of CD8+CD57+ T cells in acquired aplastic anemia. TCRdb reanalysed the reads using MiXCR and keeps one entry per CDR3 protein. Of 180,000 or so distinct CDR3 sequences listed, approximately 45% were seen once; the top ten hold roughly 3%. The sample was sorted CD4+, CD8+, or CD8+CD57+ T cells (not recorded which) from PBMCs. These receptors were obtained from a human donor in good health. The CDR3 runs from the conserved cysteine through the conserved F or W. The order of the fields is J gene, clone size, V gene, CDR3 length, D gene, CDR3 protein, CDR3 DNA. D genes are given only for firm matches. Clone size is stated in some rows and not others, as once, few, many or a class when expanded.

j_gene: TRBJ2-1
abundance: .
v_gene: TRBV7-3
len: 10
d_gene: .
CDR3aa: CASSGNEQFF
CDR3nt: TGTGCCAGCAGCGGGAATGAGCAGTTCTTC

j_gene: TRBJ2-1
abundance: .
v_gene: TRBV2
len: 12
d_gene: .
CDR3aa: CASLGSYNEQFF
CDR3nt: TGTGCCAGCCTGGGCTCCTACAATGAGCAGTTCTTC

j_gene: TRBJ2-7
abundance: .
v_gene: TRBV11-1
len: 14
d_gene: TRBD2
CDR3aa: CASSPLAGFYEQYF
CDR3nt: TGTGCCAGCAGCCCCTTAGCGGGATTCTACGAGCAGTACTTC

j_gene: TRBJ1-6
abundance: once
v_gene: TRBV6-1
len: 12
d_gene: .
CDR3aa: CASSRPDSPLHF
CDR3nt: TGTGCCAGCAGTCGCCCGGATTCACCCCTCCACTTT

j_gene: TRBJ2-4
abundance: many
v_gene: TRBV19
len: 19
d_gene: TRBD1
CDR3aa: CASRAAIMGTGGTKNIQYF
CDR3nt: TGTGCCAGTAGGGCAGCTATCATGGGGACAGGAGGGACCAAAAACATTCAGTACTTC

j_gene: TRBJ1-3
abundance: .
v_gene: TRBV2
len: 14
d_gene: .
CDR3aa: CASSGSRSGNTIYF
CDR3nt: TGTGCCAGCAGTGGAAGCCGCTCTGGAAACACCATATATTTT

j_gene: TRBJ1-2
abundance: few
v_gene: TRBV28
len: 11
d_gene: .
CDR3aa: CATSKPWGYTF
CDR3nt: TGTGCCACCTCTAAACCTTGGGGCTACACCTTC

j_gene: TRBJ1-1
abundance: few
v_gene: TRBV7-6
len: 16
d_gene: .
CDR3aa: CASSLGAGVMNTEAFF
CDR3nt: TGTGCCAGCAGCTTAGGAGCCGGGGTCATGAACACTGAAGCTTTCTTT

j_gene: TRBJ1-1
abundance: .
v_gene: TRBV12-3/TRBV12-4
len: 13
d_gene: TRBD1
CDR3aa: CASREPGGLEAFF
CDR3nt: TGTGCCAGCAGAGAACCAGGGGGCCTTGAAGCTTTCTTT

j_gene: TRBJ2-1
abundance: .
v_gene: TRBV7-6
len: 15
d_gene: .
CDR3aa: CASSSVGRTDNEQFF
CDR3nt: TGTGCCAGCAGCTCCGTGGGACGGACCGACAATGAGCAGTTCTTC

j_gene: TRBJ1-3
abundance: .
v_gene: TRBV27
len: 17
d_gene: .
CDR3aa: CASSSHWGGVSGNTIYF
CDR3nt: TGTGCCAGCAGTTCCCATTGGGGCGGCGTCTCTGGAAACACCATATATTTT

j_gene: TRBJ2-3
abundance: many
v_gene: TRBV5-1
len: 15
d_gene: .
CDR3aa: CASRSLADDTDTQYF
CDR3nt: TGCGCCAGCAGGTCCTTAGCGGATGACACAGATACGCAGTATTTT

j_gene: TRBJ1-1
abundance: .
v_gene: TRBV5-4
len: 16
d_gene: .
CDR3aa: CASSLSQGLGNTEAFF
CDR3nt: TGTGCCAGCAGCTTGAGTCAGGGACTGGGGAACACTGAAGCTTTCTTT

j_gene: TRBJ1-1
abundance: .
v_gene: TRBV19
len: 13
d_gene: .
CDR3aa: CASSNGGPTEAFF
CDR3nt: TGTGCCAGTAGCAATGGGGGCCCCACTGAAGCTTTCTTT

j_gene: TRBJ1-5
abundance: many
v_gene: TRBV19
len: 15
d_gene: TRBD1
CDR3aa: CASSPSGQGIQPQHF
CDR3nt: TGTGCCAGTAGCCCCTCGGGACAGGGTATCCAGCCCCAGCATTTT

j_gene: TRBJ1-1
abundance: once
v_gene: TRBV7-3
len: 12
d_gene: .
CDR3aa: CASSLTREEAFF
CDR3nt: TGTGCCAGCAGCTTAACAAGGGAAGAAGCTTTCTTT

j_gene: TRBJ2-2
abundance: .
v_gene: TRBV7-9
len: 15
d_gene: TRBD2
CDR3aa: CASSSGLASTGELFF
CDR3nt: TGTGCCAGCAGTTCGGGACTAGCGAGTACCGGGGAGCTGTTTTTT

j_gene: TRBJ2-7
abundance: many
v_gene: TRBV6-1
len: 16
d_gene: TRBD1
CDR3aa: CASKGLPGQEQLEQYF
CDR3nt: TGTGCCAGCAAGGGGCTCCCGGGACAGGAACAATTAGAGCAGTACTTC

j_gene: TRBJ1-4
abundance: .
v_gene: TRBV20-1
len: 16
d_gene: TRBD1
CDR3aa: CSASSDPGQTNGKLFF
CDR3nt: TGCAGTGCTAGCTCGGACCCGGGACAGACTAATGGAAAACTGTTTTTT

j_gene: TRBJ1-2
abundance: few
v_gene: TRBV19
len: 13
d_gene: .
CDR3aa: CASSIPTVYGYTF
CDR3nt: TGTGCCAGTAGTATCCCCACGGTCTATGGCTACACCTTC